The clone carrying this T cell receptor (beta chain) appeared a few times. This CDR3 contains 13 residues. CDR1 LNHDA and CDR2 SQIVND come from the germline V gene (reference sequence). Trimming shortened V by 9 bases and J by 9 bases, and 18 bases separated the two germline ends. The data stem from a study of blood T cell repertoires in COVID-19. About the study: Acute-phase and convalescent COVID-19 samples originated in the United States, Italy and Spain. T cells, B-cell-depleted T cells, or PBMCs provided the cDNA or gDNA that served as material.

In the study's own analysis: Reference gene primer amplification in the assay estimated nucleated cell counts. Data came from immunoSEQ multiplex PCR; TCRdb stores just in-frame clones and leaves some out. V and J calls and clone size are copied from that table; D and trimming were computed from the DNA. The sample holds 9,500 to 12,000 clones, roughly 80% seen once. Sequenced input: peripheral blood. The chain recombines TRBV19 with TRBJ2-1, with unresolved D. The origin of this receptor is a man aged 65 to 79 with active COVID-19. The CDR3 DNA sequence: TGTGCCAGCGCAAAGGCTACAGCTGTTGAGCAGTTCTTC. Translated: CASAKATAVEQFF.